Listed here are 30 T cell receptor beta chains from one sample, sequenced in a study of blood T cell repertoires in COVID-19. Measured with immunoSEQ multiplex PCR; TCRdb has only the in-frame clones, and not every one. The sample contains approximately 30,000 clones, roughly 91% of which appear only once. Sequencing input: peripheral blood. All receptors derive from a man between 65 and 79 years old with active or convalescent COVID-19.

This sequence joins TRBV7-3 and TRBJ2-2, with TRBD2 matching 7 bases. The CDR3 totals 15 residues. The V and J ends lost 4 bases and 5 bases, in that order; junction bases with no gene match: 7. Per the germline V gene, CDR1 is SGHTA and CDR2 is FQGTGA. This chain's CDR3 is CASSSHGGWTGELFF. The CDR3 bases are TGTGCCAGCAGCTCTCACGGGGGGTGGACCGGGGAGCTGTTTTTT. Complete variable domain (other parts from reference TRBV7-3 and TRBJ2-2): GAGVSQTPSNKVTEKGKYVELRCDPISGHTALYWYRQSLGQGPEFLIYFQGTGAADDSGLPNDRFFAVRPEGSVSTLKIQRTERGDSAVYLCASSSHGGWTGELFFGEGSRLTVL.

V and J are TRBV5-8 and TRBJ2-1; 8 bases align to TRBD2. Germline V gene data show CDR1 as SGHTS and CDR2 as YDEGEE. The CDR3 length is 13 residues. V gave up 2 bases and J gave up 9 bases; unmatched junction bases: 4. The CDR3 DNA follows: TGTGCCAGCAGCTTTGGGCTAGCGGGTGAGCAGTTCTTC. It codes for CASSFGLAGEQFF.

This rearrangement joins TRBV6-4 to TRBJ1-2, with D uncertain. Germline V gene sequence: CDR1 MRHNA, CDR2 SNTAGT. CDR3 size: 14 residues. Trimming pared 4 bases from V and 2 bases from J, leaving 11 bases between. The DNA for the CDR3 is TGTGCCAGCAGTGTTACAGCCTTCAACTATGGCTACACCTTC. Its protein product is CASSVTAFNYGYTF.

This sequence joins TRBV7-9 and TRBJ1-5; D uncertain. The germline CDR1 and CDR2 sequences are SEHNR and FQNEAQ (reference sequence). The CDR3 is made up of 13 amino acids. Trimming took off 4 bases at V and 10 bases at J, with 14 bases between the two ends. The CDR3, as DNA: TGTGCCAGCAGCTCGGGAGCCTGGAGTCCCCAGCATTTT. It is translated as CASSSGAWSPQHF.

The gene calls are TRBV7-2 and TRBJ1-2, with a weak D call TRBD1 (5 bases). The CDR3 covers 16 residues. From germline, CDR1 is SGHTA and CDR2 FQGNSA. With 2 bases removed from V and 5 bases from J, the gap between germline ends came to 18 bases. CDR3 nucleotide sequence: TGTGCCAGCAGCTTACTCGGGACTAAAGGAACTTATGGCTACACCTTC. This sequence encodes CASSLLGTKGTYGYTF.

This chain links TRBV9 with TRBJ1-3; the D is unclear. This CDR3 is 16 amino acids long. V was pared by 3 bases and J by 3 bases, with 16 bases between. Per the germline V gene, CDR1 is SGDLS and CDR2 is YYNGEE. CDR3 coding DNA: TGTGCCAGCAGCGCTACGGAGATCTACTTTGGAAACACCATATATTTT. Amino acid sequence: CASSATEIYFGNTIYF.

This chain joins TRBV7-9 and TRBJ1-2; TRBD1 aligns across 9 bases. The V gene end was trimmed by 3 bases and the J gene end by 7 bases; junction bases not matched to a gene: 6. This CDR3 region has 14 residues. Germline CDR1 is SEHNR and CDR2 is FQNEAQ (reference sequence). CDR3 coding DNA: TGTGCCAGCAGCTTTACAGGGGGCGCTGGTGGCTACACCTTC. Translating gives CASSFTGGAGGYTF. The variable domain in full, with the rest retrieved from reference TRBV7-9 and TRBJ1-2, is DTGVSQNPRHKITKRGQNVTFRCDPISEHNRLYWYRQTLGQGPEFLTYFQNEAQLEKSRLLSDRFSAERPKGSFSTLEIQRTEQGDSAMYLCASSFTGGAGGYTFGSGTRLTVV.

This sequence joins TRBV19 and TRBJ2-3, with TRBD1 identical over 7 bases. This CDR3 has 11 amino acids. Looked up from germline, CDR1 is LNHDA and CDR2 is SQIVND (reference sequence). Trimming took 10 bases from V and 4 from J; bases not matched to a gene: 2. Here the CDR3 DNA reads TGTGCCACCGACAGGGCAGATACGCAGTATTTT. Translated, it gives CATDRADTQYF. Looking up the rest from reference TRBV19 and TRBJ2-3 gives the full variable domain: DGGITQSPKYLFRKEGQNVTLSCEQNLNHDAMYWYRQDPGQGLRLIYYSQIVNDFQKGDIAEGYSVSREKKESFPLTVTSAQKNPTAFYLCATDRADTQYFGPGTRLTVL.

This sequence joins TRBV7-3 and TRBJ2-1; 9 bases line up with TRBD2. The CDR3 has 14 residues. J gave up 8 bases and V 2 bases, and 4 bases lay outside the gene matches. The germline gives CDR1 SGHTA, CDR2 FQGTGA. The CDR3 reads CASSLAGGLDEQFF. In nucleotides, the CDR3 is TGTGCCAGCAGCTTAGCGGGAGGGCTCGATGAGCAGTTCTTC.

For the CDR3, the DNA is TGCGCCAGCAGCCAAGTTCGCGGGGGCTCCTACAATGAGCAGTTCTTC. Translation gives CASSQVRGGSYNEQFF. The chain links TRBV4-1 to TRBJ2-1, with TRBD2 matching 7 bases. The CDR3 covers 16 residues. The V segment lost 1 base and the J segment 0 bases; nucleotides outside the gene matches: 3. Germline CDR1 is MGHRA and CDR2 is YSYEKL.

The rearrangement links TRBV28 to TRBJ1-3; D is unresolved. The CDR3 consists of 14 residues. Deletions cut 5 bases from V and 2 bases from J, with 10 bases between. Per the germline V gene, CDR1 is MDHEN and CDR2 is SYDVKM. CDR3 sequence reads: CASSRVFTGNTIYF. As DNA, the CDR3 is TGTGCCAGCAGTCGGGTTTTCACTGGAAACACCATATATTTT.

The genes are TRBV10-3 and TRBJ2-2, with 10 bases lining up with TRBD1. This CDR3 is built from 17 residues. Losses at the gene ends were 3 bases for V and 3 bases for J; bases not matched to a gene: 7. Germline V gene lookup returns CDR1 ENHRY and CDR2 SYGVKD. The CDR3 DNA reads as TGTGCCATCAGTGAAAGGAAGGGACAGGGGCACACCGGGGAGCTGTTTTTT. It codes for CAISERKGQGHTGELFF.

The chain employs TRBV2 and TRBJ1-3; D call uncertain. This CDR3 has 15 amino acids. V dropped 5 bases and J dropped 0 bases, with 11 bases sitting between them. CDR1 is SNHLY, CDR2 FYNNEI, per germline. This chain's CDR3 is CASSRKTISGNTIYF. CDR3 in DNA: TGTGCCAGCAGTCGCAAGACTATCTCTGGAAACACCATATATTTT.

The chain uses TRBV5-8 and TRBJ1-2, with D possibly matching TRBD1 (6 bases). Germline CDR1 and CDR2: SGHTS and YDEGEE. Trimming left V 7 bases short and J 0 bases short, with 16 bases between. The CDR3 covers 15 residues. The CDR3 protein is CASPGHRGSNYGYTF. DNA of the CDR3: TGTGCCAGCCCGGGACACCGCGGCTCTAACTATGGCTACACCTTC.

The chain employs TRBV18 and TRBJ1-5; 9 nucleotides agree with TRBD1. CDR3 size: 15 residues. The V gene's germline CDR1 is KGHSH and CDR2 LQKENI. V was clipped by 4 bases and J by 4 bases; unmatched bases: 5. CDR3 sequence reads: CASSRTGERNQPQHF. The CDR3 DNA is TGTGCCAGCTCACGGACAGGGGAGAGGAATCAGCCCCAGCATTTT.

This chain links TRBV5-1 with TRBJ2-1; possible D gene TRBD2, 6 bases. The germline CDR1 and CDR2 sequences are SGHRS and YFSETQ. The CDR3 has 15 residues. V lost 0 bases and J lost 4, with 11 bases in between. Here the CDR3 DNA reads TGCGCCAGCAGCTTGGTGGAGGGCCGGTACAATGAGCAGTTCTTC. This translates into CASSLVEGRYNEQFF.

CDR3 nucleotides: TGTGCCAGCAGGCACCGGGACACACGAGCCACAGATACGCAGTATTTT. Amino acid sequence: CASRHRDTRATDTQYF. The chain links TRBV2 to TRBJ2-3, with D perhaps matching TRBD1 (6 bases). V was trimmed by 6 bases and J by 2 bases, leaving 18 bases between them. CDR1 is SNHLY, CDR2 FYNNEI, per germline. The CDR3 is 16 residues long.

The V gene is TRBV2, the J gene TRBJ2-3; a possible D gene is TRBD1 (5 bases). This CDR3 is 14 amino acids long. V lost 4 bases to trimming and J lost 1 base, with 9 bases between them. The germline V gene encodes CDR1 SNHLY and CDR2 FYNNEI. In nucleotides, the CDR3 is TGTGCCAGCAGTGGGCAGGGCCGCACAGATACGCAGTATTTT. Residues: CASSGQGRTDTQYF.

The chain employs TRBV6-5 and TRBJ2-1, with D perhaps TRBD2 (6 bases). CDR1 and CDR2 from the germline V gene are MNHEY and SVGAGI. This CDR3 has 14 amino acids. V lost 6 bases and J 1 base, leaving 10 bases between the germline ends. The CDR3 nucleotides are TGTGCCAGCAGCGGCGGGATATCCTACAATGAGCAGTTCTTC. As protein: CASSGGISYNEQFF.

The genes are TRBV4-1 and TRBJ1-3; 8 bases fit TRBD1. V was pared by 0 bases and J by 2 bases, with 3 bases of the junction left unmatched. The CDR3 spans 16 residues. In germline, CDR1 is MGHRA, CDR2 YSYEKL. The chain's CDR3 is CASSQESRGPGNTIYF. Here the CDR3 DNA reads TGCGCCAGCAGCCAAGAGTCCAGGGGGCCTGGAAACACCATATATTTT.

This clone is a singleton in its sample. The CDR3 region is CASTGGADYTEAFF. The CDR3, as DNA: TGCGCCAGCACCGGTGGGGCAGACTACACTGAAGCTTTCTTT. The V gene is TRBV10-1, the J gene TRBJ1-1; D may be TRBD1 (5 bases). The germline V gene encodes CDR1 WNHNN and CDR2 SYGVQD (reference sequence). The CDR3 spans 14 residues. V was shortened by 7 bases and J by 3 bases, with 15 bases between the two germline ends.

The V gene is TRBV10-2, the J gene TRBJ1-1; D is unclear. In germline, CDR1 is WSHSY, CDR2 SAAADI. Trimming cost V 5 bases and J 1 base, with 8 bases left between them. The CDR3 consists of 13 residues. Written as DNA, the CDR3 is TGCGCCAGCAGTCCTACAGCGAACACTGAAGCTTTCTTT. This gives the protein CASSPTANTEAFF.

The CDR3 DNA is TGTGCCAGCAGCTCGGTCGGCACAGATACGCAGTATTTT. The encoded protein is CASSSVGTDTQYF. The rearrangement links TRBV7-9 to TRBJ2-3; D not certain. The germline gives CDR1 SEHNR, CDR2 FQNEAQ (reference sequence). This CDR3 has 13 amino acids. With 4 bases removed from V and 1 base from J, the gap between germline ends came to 6 bases. The variable domain in full, with the rest retrieved from reference TRBV7-9 and TRBJ2-3, is DTGVSQNPRHKITKRGQNVTFRCDPISEHNRLYWYRQTLGQGPEFLTYFQNEAQLEKSRLLSDRFSAERPKGSFSTLEIQRTEQGDSAMYLCASSSVGTDTQYFGPGTRLTVL.

J is TRBJ2-7 and V is TRBV27; 7 nucleotides align to TRBD2. CDR1 and CDR2 (germline): MNHEY, SMNVEV (reference sequence). The ends lost 2 bases at V and 6 bases at J; junction bases unmatched: 7. This CDR3 has 14 residues. This CDR3 reads CASSLRAGASEQYF. In DNA form, the CDR3 reads TGTGCCAGCAGTTTAAGGGCGGGAGCGAGCGAGCAGTACTTC.

This clone was recorded once. The chain has TRBV5-1 and TRBJ2-3; 9 bases map to TRBD1. The germline V gene has CDR1 SGHRS and CDR2 YFSETQ. CDR3 length: 13 residues. After removal of 7 bases from V and 5 bases from J, the junction contained 5 bases not matched to a gene. The CDR3 bases are TGCGCCAGCTATACAGGGGGCGGAGATACGCAGTATTTT. Translated, it gives CASYTGGGDTQYF. Looking up the rest from reference TRBV5-1 and TRBJ2-3 gives the full variable domain: KAGVTQTPRYLIKTRGQQVTLSCSPISGHRSVSWYQQTPGQGLQFLFEYFSETQRNKGNFPGRFSGRQFSNSRSEMNVSTLELGDSALYLCASYTGGGDTQYFGPGTRLTVL.

This clone has a handful of counts. The chain combines TRBV7-2 with TRBJ1-2, with TRBD1 matching over 7 bases. Germline V gives CDR1 SGHTA, CDR2 FQGNSA. This CDR3 comprises 13 residues. V shed 6 bases, J shed 11 bases, and the junction held 12 bases outside the gene matches. The DNA for the CDR3 is TGTGCCAGCAGTATAGGGACAGAGACGGGGTACACCTTC. Its protein product is CASSIGTETGYTF.

The chain is built from TRBV2 and TRBJ2-1, with a tentative D call TRBD2 (6 bases). Germline V CDR1 and CDR2: SNHLY, FYNNEI. V dropped 7 bases and J dropped 16 bases, with 20 bases sitting between them. This CDR3 has 12 residues. CDR3 region: CASKWLGTPSFF. Written as DNA, the CDR3 is TGTGCCAGCAAATGGCTAGGGACTCCCTCCTTCTTC.

The chain joins TRBV27 to TRBJ1-6; 10 bases are a match to TRBD1. With V trimmed by 4 bases and J by 1 base, 13 bases remained unmatched. In germline, CDR1 is MNHEY, CDR2 SMNVEV (reference sequence). The CDR3 loop spans 20 amino acids. The CDR3 sequence is CASSSFGQGDSYSYNSPLHF. The CDR3 nucleotides read TGTGCCAGCAGTTCCTTCGGACAGGGGGACAGTTATTCCTATAATTCACCCCTCCACTTT.

The rearrangement uses TRBV6-5 and TRBJ1-5, with 7 bases lining up with TRBD1. This CDR3 region has 14 residues. Trimming removed 9 bases from V and 3 bases from J; junction bases left unmatched: 8. Germline CDR1 and CDR2: MNHEY and SVGAGI. CDR3 loop: CASRQGSLNQPQHF. In nucleotides, the CDR3 is TGTGCCAGTAGACAGGGATCTCTCAATCAGCCCCAGCATTTT.

This clone was recorded once. V and J are TRBV7-3 and TRBJ2-2; TRBD1 matches 7 bases. Germline loops: CDR1 SGHTA, CDR2 FQGTGA. The J segment lost 4 bases and the V segment lost 5 bases, leaving 7 bases of the junction unmatched. The CDR3 extends over 15 amino acids. The CDR3 nucleotides read TGTGCCAGCAGCCCGCGCCAGGGGGTCACCGGGGAGCTGTTTTTT. It is translated as CASSPRQGVTGELFF. Together with reference TRBV7-3 and TRBJ2-2, the CDR3 gives the full variable domain: GAGVSQTPSNKVTEKGKYVELRCDPISGHTALYWYRQSLGQGPEFLIYFQGTGAADDSGLPNDRFFAVRPEGSVSTLKIQRTERGDSAVYLCASSPRQGVTGELFFGEGSRLTVL.